Following are 3 T cell receptor beta chains from one sample sequenced in a study of breast tumors, draining lymph nodes, adjacent tissues. TCRdb reprocessed the multiplex PCR reads with MiXCR, giving one entry per CDR3 protein. The sample has 250,000 or so distinct CDR3 sequences; over 25% are singletons. The lymph nodes were axillary draining lymph nodes from breast cancer patients. Material: axillary lymph node tissue. These receptors came from a female donor with breast cancer. Some clones in this sample may be carry-over from other donors' samples.

V gene TRBV4-1 combines with J gene TRBJ2-3, with 7 bases matching TRBD2. The CDR3 has 15 amino acids. The trim removed 4 bases at V and 4 bases at J, leaving 8 bases unmatched. The V gene's germline CDR1 is MGHRA and CDR2 YSYEKL. The CDR3 reads CASSPGRANSDTQYF. Here the CDR3 DNA reads TGCGCCAGCAGCCCAGGGAGGGCAAATTCAGATACGCAGTATTTT.

In regard to this clonotype: A junction boundary mismatches the germline segment, possibly from a read error. V usage is TRBV7-7 and J usage is TRBJ2-1; D gene ambiguous. The CDR3 totals 15 residues. The V gene's germline CDR1 is SSHAT and CDR2 FNYEAQ (reference sequence). CDR3: CASSALYRSSNEQFF. The DNA for the CDR3 is TGTGCTAGCAGTGCGCTTTACCGGAGTAGCAATGAGCAGTTCTTC.

At least ten counts were recorded for this clonotype. V and J are TRBV20-1 and TRBJ2-7; D unresolved. Looked up from germline, CDR1 is DFQATT and CDR2 is SNEGSKA (reference sequence). The CDR3 contains 13 residues. V gave up 0 bases and J gave up 5 bases, with 11 bases separating them. In nucleotides, the CDR3 is TGCAGTGCTAGAGATCCAAGGGCCCACGAGCAGTACTTC. Protein: CSARDPRAHEQYF.